The 24 T cell receptor beta chains listed next were all sequenced from one sample in a study of blood T cells in healthy people across ages. Then a second PCR, running about 6 to 12 cycles, was carried out with a sample-barcoded 5' primer and a J-beta primer mix. TCRdb processed the 5' RACE reads anew with MiXCR; each CDR3 protein has one entry. The sample yields 580,000 or so distinct CDR3 sequences, 45% to 55% seen once. Sample: blood. Receptor source: an elderly man in good health.

This clonotype was found many times. A junction end diverges from the germline sequence, so it may reflect a read error. Here the CDR3 reads CASSHSGTGHFGNQPQHF. DNA for the CDR3: TGTGCCAGCAGTCACTCCGGGACAGGGCATTTTGGCAATCAGCCCCAGCATTTT. The chain employs TRBV6-5 and TRBJ1-5; 9 nucleotides line up with TRBD1. The CDR3 spans 18 residues. Germline V lookup: CDR1 MNHEY, CDR2 SVGAGI.

This sequence joins TRBV20-1 and TRBJ2-3; D gene ambiguous. Germline-derived CDR1 and CDR2 are DFQATT and SNEGSKA (reference sequence). The V and J ends lost 2 bases and 3 bases respectively, with 9 bases between them. The CDR3 totals 13 residues. The CDR3 DNA sequence: TGCAGTGCTAGACATTGGCGGACAGATACGCAGTATTTT. Translation gives CSARHWRTDTQYF.

V is TRBV20-1 and J is TRBJ1-6, with 7 bases lining up with TRBD1. The CDR3 extends over 15 amino acids. After removal of 1 base from V and 8 bases from J, the junction contained 8 bases not matched to a gene. From germline, CDR1 is DFQATT and CDR2 SNEGSKA (reference sequence). The CDR3 is CSARVGTEGYSPLHF. The CDR3 coding sequence is TGCAGTGCTAGAGTCGGGACAGAAGGGTATTCACCCCTCCACTTT.

DNA for the CDR3: TGTGCCAGCAGTTTGAGGCAGGGTGAACAGCCCCAGCATTTT. Protein product: CASSLRQGEQPQHF. The gene calls are TRBV27 and TRBJ1-5; D possibly corresponds to TRBD1 (5 bases). This CDR3 has 14 residues. The germline V gene has CDR1 MNHEY and CDR2 SMNVEV (reference sequence). V gave up 3 bases and J gave up 7 bases, with 13 bases separating them.

The J gene is TRBJ2-1, the V gene TRBV10-3; D may be TRBD1 (5 bases). V lost 11 bases and J 0 bases, leaving 17 bases between the germline ends. The V gene's germline CDR1 is ENHRY and CDR2 SYGVKD. The CDR3 consists of 15 residues. Here the CDR3 DNA reads TGTGCCTCCAAACGCGGACAACTCTCCTACAATGAGCAGTTCTTC. It specifies CASKRGQLSYNEQFF.

About this clonotype itself: A read error is possible here, since a much larger clone lies one base away. V is TRBV6-5 and J is TRBJ2-7; D might be TRBD1 (5 bases). Germline CDR1 and CDR2: MNHEY and SVGAGI. V shed 5 bases and J shed 7 bases, with 18 bases lying between them. The CDR3 is 14 residues long. CDR3 in DNA: TGTGCCAGCAGTGGAAACGGCCCAGGGCATGAGCAGTACTTC. Translating gives CASSGNGPGHEQYF.

The genes are TRBV24-1 and TRBJ2-3; D gene unclear. Trimming shortened V by 3 bases and J by 8 bases, and 5 bases separated the two germline ends. The CDR3 has 11 amino acids. The germline gives CDR1 KGHDR, CDR2 SFDVKD. The CDR3, as DNA: TGTGCCACCAGTGATCGTGTTACGCAGTATTTT. Translated: CATSDRVTQYF.

The rearrangement links TRBV4-3 to TRBJ2-3; 10 bases agree with TRBD2. The CDR3 is 17 residues long. The ends lost 0 bases at V and 4 bases at J; junction bases unmatched: 7. Germline CDR1 is LGHNA and CDR2 is YSLEER. The CDR3 sequence is CASSQDGGAGGSDTQYF. The CDR3 DNA is TGCGCCAGCAGCCAAGATGGTGGAGCGGGGGGGTCAGATACGCAGTATTTT.

This clonotype was detected once. The J gene is TRBJ2-1, the V gene TRBV9; D may be TRBD2 (6 bases). With 4 bases removed from V and 7 bases from J, the gap between germline ends came to 15 bases. Germline CDR1 and CDR2: SGDLS and YYNGEE. CDR3 length equals 14 residues. The CDR3 loop reads CASSPLAGLNEQFF. As DNA, the CDR3 is TGTGCCAGCAGCCCCTTGGCGGGGTTAAATGAGCAGTTCTTC. The full variable domain, completed using reference TRBV9 and TRBJ2-1, is DSGVTQTPKHLITATGQRVTLRCSPRSGDLSVYWYQQSLDQGLQFLIQYYNGEERAKGNILERFSAQQFPDLHSELNLSSLELGDSALYFCASSPLAGLNEQFFGPGTRLTVL.

This clonotype was picked up a small number of times. V gene TRBV4-2 combines with J gene TRBJ1-4, with 8 bases identical to TRBD1. The CDR3 runs 18 residues. V trimming: 2 bases; J trimming: 6 bases; junction bases outside the gene matches: 14. Germline V gives CDR1 LGHNA, CDR2 YNFKEQ. In DNA, the CDR3 is TGTGCCAGCAGCCAACCCAGACAGGGGCAAATACCGGATGAAAAACTGTTTTTT. Its protein product is CASSQPRQGQIPDEKLFF.

As for this clonotype: Germline and junction disagree at one end, which may indicate a read error. The gene calls are TRBV20-1 and TRBJ2-3; no clear D. Germline V gene sequence: CDR1 DFQATT, CDR2 SNEGSKA (reference sequence). The CDR3 covers 10 residues. The CDR3 region is CSATTDAQYF. The CDR3 bases are TGCAGTGCTACCACAGATGCGCAGTATTTT.

This clonotype was counted a few times. J is TRBJ1-2 and V is TRBV5-6, with 11 bases lining up with TRBD1. The CDR3 runs to 14 residues. Looked up from germline, CDR1 is SGHDT and CDR2 is YYEEEE. With 7 bases clipped from V and 4 bases from J, the junction kept 6 bases outside the gene matches. The CDR3 protein is CASVRDRGIYGYTF. The CDR3 DNA sequence: TGTGCCAGCGTCCGGGACAGGGGGATCTATGGCTACACCTTC.

The chain joins TRBV7-2 to TRBJ2-4; D unresolved. The J call may be in error: the DNA end matches TRBJ2-7 better. CDR1 and CDR2 from the germline V gene are SGHTA and FQGNSA. The CDR3 runs to 13 residues. The CDR3 reads CASSLDIFYEQYF. The CDR3 DNA reads as TGTGCCAGCAGCTTAGACATTTTCTACGAGCAGTACTTC.

This chain joins TRBV4-2 and TRBJ2-7, with 11 bases identical to TRBD2. V trimming: 0 bases; J trimming: 3 bases; junction bases outside the gene matches: 1. Germline CDR1 and CDR2: LGHNA and YNFKEQ. This CDR3 has 15 residues. The CDR3, as DNA: TGTGCCAGCAGCCAAGAAACTAGCGGGAGCTACGAGCAGTACTTC. It yields the protein CASSQETSGSYEQYF.

This clonotype was found a few times. The chain joins TRBV7-2 to TRBJ1-2, with a tentative D call TRBD1 (5 bases). This CDR3 has 14 amino acids. Trimming removed 1 base at V and 5 bases at J, with 11 bases between. Germline-derived CDR1 and CDR2 are SGHTA and FQGNSA. The CDR3 region has the DNA TGTGCCAGCAGCTTAGGGGTGACAGCTTATGGCTACACCTTC. It translates to CASSLGVTAYGYTF.

Only a few counts were recorded for this clonotype. The chain recombines TRBV5-1 with TRBJ1-1; no definite D call. The CDR3 consists of 15 residues. V was clipped by 0 bases and J by 5 bases, with 14 bases between them. Germline CDR1 reads SGHRS; CDR2 reads YFSETQ. CDR3 in amino acids: CASSLVRLSGTEAFF. CDR3 bases: TGCGCCAGCAGCTTGGTAAGACTCAGTGGAACTGAAGCTTTCTTT.

This clonotype was seen a few times. This chain uses TRBV12-3 or TRBV12-4 with TRBJ2-7, with D possibly TRBD1 on 5 matching bases. There are 15 residues in the CDR3. With 5 bases removed from V and 5 bases from J, the gap between germline ends came to 19 bases. CDR3 coding DNA: TGTGCCAGCAGTCCCCCTGGGGCAGGGTCCCACGAGCAGTACTTC. Its translation: CASSPPGAGSHEQYF.

The rearrangement links TRBV30 to TRBJ1-1, with a weak D call TRBD1 (5 bases). CDR3 length: 11 amino acids. V was cut by 8 bases and J by 5 bases, with 12 bases left in between. Per germline, CDR1 GTSNPN and CDR2 SVGIG (reference sequence). Here the CDR3 reads CAGVGGTEAFF. DNA of the CDR3: TGTGCCGGAGTGGGGGGGACTGAAGCTTTCTTT.

The chain employs TRBV20-1 and TRBJ2-1; 7 bases are a match to TRBD1. V shed 6 bases, J shed 1 base, and the junction held 6 bases outside the gene matches. Germline loops: CDR1 DFQATT, CDR2 SNEGSKA (reference sequence). The CDR3 loop spans 14 amino acids. CDR3 residues: CSANRGPSYNEQFF. CDR3 coding DNA: TGCAGTGCAAACAGGGGCCCTTCCTACAATGAGCAGTTCTTC.

This clonotype was found a few times. The rearrangement joins TRBV7-8 to TRBJ2-1; 10 bases agree with TRBD2. The CDR3 extends over 18 amino acids. Germline CDR1 is SGHVS and CDR2 is FQNEAQ. With 2 bases clipped from V and 2 bases from J, the junction kept 9 bases outside the gene matches. This CDR3 is CASSLRPSGLAPYNEQFF. The CDR3 bases are TGTGCCAGCAGCTTAAGACCCTCGGGACTAGCGCCCTACAATGAGCAGTTCTTC. Based on the CDR3 plus reference TRBV7-8 and TRBJ2-1, the full variable domain is GAGVSQSPRYKVAKRGQDVALRCDPISGHVSLFWYQQALGQGPEFLTYFQNEAQLDKSGLPSDRFFAERPEGSVSTLKIQRTQQEDSAVYLCASSLRPSGLAPYNEQFFGPGTRLTVL.

This chain connects TRBV6-2 or TRBV6-3 to TRBJ2-5; 7 bases align to TRBD2. The CDR3 is made up of 15 amino acids. V shed 5 bases, J shed 3 bases, and the junction held 9 bases outside the gene matches. Germline CDR1 MNHEY, CDR2 SVGEGT. For the CDR3, the DNA is TGTGCCAGCAGTCTCGGGGACTATGCAAAAGAGACCCAGTACTTC. Translation gives CASSLGDYAKETQYF.

This clonotype showed up many times. J is TRBJ2-5 and V is TRBV7-9, with D perhaps TRBD1 or TRBD2 (5 bases each). Germline V gives CDR1 SEHNR, CDR2 FQNEAQ (reference sequence). This CDR3 region has 15 residues. V gave up 5 bases and J gave up 5 bases, with 18 bases separating them. The CDR3 sequence is CASSRDPLGGETQYF. CDR3 coding DNA: TGTGCCAGCAGCCGGGACCCCCTCGGCGGGGAGACCCAGTACTTC.

This sequence joins TRBV27 and TRBJ2-7; D gene ambiguous. The J call is doubtful: the DNA matches TRBJ2-5 better. CDR1 is MNHEY, CDR2 SMNVEV, per germline (reference sequence). The CDR3 loop spans 12 amino acids. The CDR3 DNA reads TGTGCCAGCAGTTTCCACGGAGAGACCCAGTACTTC. Translating it yields CASSFHGETQYF.

The sample holds one count of this clonotype. The chain couples TRBV6-4 to TRBJ2-1; D gene uncertain. Trimming took 3 bases from V and 5 from J, leaving 8 bases between them. This CDR3 is built from 13 residues. Germline loops: CDR1 MRHNA, CDR2 SNTAGT. CDR3 sequence reads: CASSEGENNEQFF. DNA for the CDR3: TGTGCCAGCAGTGAAGGAGAAAACAATGAGCAGTTCTTC.